The T cell receptor (beta chain) under discussion was sequenced for a study of T cell responses to AZD1222 COVID-19 vaccine. Whole-study context: Second-dose schedules of about 4 or about 12 weeks were combined.

For this clone: As yet, its antigen is unknown.

Measured with immunoSEQ multiplex PCR; TCRdb has only the in-frame clones, and not every one. The sample carries 110,000 to 150,000 clones, around 91% recorded once. Notes on the study in general: Spike-wide coverage was observed for vaccine-associated CD4 TCRs, with dominant responses at 160-218 and 743-854.

CDR3 length equals 18 residues. V lost 0 bases to trimming and J lost 4 bases, with 21 bases between them. Looked up from germline, CDR1 is SGHTA and CDR2 is FQGNSA. This receptor was obtained from an adult in good health. Source: peripheral blood, taken on day 0 of AZD1222 vaccination. This sequence joins TRBV7-2 and TRBJ1-2; possibly TRBD1 for D (5 bases). CDR3 DNA sequence: TGTGCCAGCAGCTTAGCTATCCTCCGGGACGCCGGCCGCTATGGCTACACCTTC. This sequence encodes CASSLAILRDAGRYGYTF. The full variable domain, in which reference TRBV7-2 and TRBJ1-2 provide the parts outside the CDR3, is GAGVSQSPSNKVTEKGKDVELRCDPISGHTALYWYRQSLGQGLEFLIYFQGNSAPDKSGLPSDRFSAERTGGSVSTLTIQRTQQEDSAVYLCASSLAILRDAGRYGYTFGSGTRLTVV.